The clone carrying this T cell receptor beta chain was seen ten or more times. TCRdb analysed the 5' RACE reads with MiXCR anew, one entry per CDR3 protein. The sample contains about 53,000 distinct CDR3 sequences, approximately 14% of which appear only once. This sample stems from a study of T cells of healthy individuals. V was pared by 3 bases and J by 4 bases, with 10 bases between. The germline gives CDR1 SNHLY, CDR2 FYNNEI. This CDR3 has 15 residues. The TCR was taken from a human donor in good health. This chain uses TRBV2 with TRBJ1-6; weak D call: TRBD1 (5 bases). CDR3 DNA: TGTGCCAGCAGTGAGGACAACCCATATAATTCACCCCTCCACTTT. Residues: CASSEDNPYNSPLHF.